One sample yielded the 18 T cell receptor beta chains listed below, sequenced in a study of blood T cell repertoires in COVID-19. Sequencing was performed with immunoSEQ multiplex PCR; in TCRdb, only in-frame clones are kept and a portion is missing. This sample yields roughly 200,000 clones, of which about 75% are seen a single time; about 9% belongs to the top ten. Input material: peripheral blood. All receptors derive from a woman in her fifties or sixties with active or convalescent COVID-19.

This clone was detected only once. The gene calls are TRBV18 and TRBJ1-1; 7 nucleotides match TRBD1. With 3 bases clipped from V and 1 base from J, the junction kept 2 bases outside the gene matches. Looked up from germline, CDR1 is KGHSH and CDR2 is LQKENI. The CDR3 is 14 amino acids. In DNA form, the CDR3 reads TGTGCCAGCTCACCGAGACAGGGGAACACTGAAGCTTTCTTT. Translating it yields CASSPRQGNTEAFF.

The CDR3 DNA reads as TGTGCCACCAGCAGAGCTCGGGACAGGGGGAATGAAAAACTGTTTTTT. This gives the protein CATSRARDRGNEKLFF. The chain has TRBV15 and TRBJ1-4, with TRBD1 matching 11 bases. The CDR3 is 16 amino acids. Looked up from germline, CDR1 is LNHNV and CDR2 is YYDKDF (reference sequence). V shed 1 base and J 5 bases; nucleotides not matched to a gene: 3.

This clone was seen just once. The rearrangement uses TRBV2 and TRBJ2-3; 10 nucleotides agree with TRBD2. The CDR3 is 16 amino acids. Germline CDR1 is SNHLY and CDR2 is FYNNEI. The V segment lost 5 bases and the J segment 1 base; nucleotides outside the gene matches: 6. CDR3 sequence: CASSLTGTSGTDTQYF. The CDR3 DNA reads as TGTGCCAGCAGTTTGACCGGGACTAGCGGCACAGATACGCAGTATTTT.

The chain employs TRBV7-9 and TRBJ2-3; D unclear. From germline, CDR1 is SEHNR and CDR2 FQNEAQ (reference sequence). The CDR3 consists of 12 residues. V lost 4 bases and J 6 bases, leaving 8 bases between the germline ends. The CDR3 sequence is CASSSARDTQYF. Here the CDR3 DNA reads TGTGCCAGCAGCTCCGCCCGGGATACGCAGTATTTT.

This clone turned up a few times. V gene TRBV28 combines with J gene TRBJ1-3; tentatively, D is TRBD1 (6 bases). Trimming took off 6 bases at V and 3 bases at J, with 18 bases between the two ends. The CDR3 contains 16 residues. CDR1 and CDR2 from the germline V gene are MDHEN and SYDVKM. The CDR3 loop reads CASSHSPGAGGNTIYF. The CDR3 nucleotides are TGTGCCAGCAGCCATAGCCCAGGGGCTGGTGGAAACACCATATATTTT.

In this sample, this clone turned up once. The chain recombines TRBV11-2 with TRBJ1-2; D is perhaps TRBD1 (6 bases). The CDR3 runs to 14 residues. The V end was cut by 4 bases, the J end by 8 bases, with 17 bases between. Germline V gene sequence: CDR1 SGHAT, CDR2 FQNNGV. Here the CDR3 reads CASSSHREPGGYTF. DNA for the CDR3: TGTGCCAGCAGCTCCCACAGGGAACCTGGGGGCTACACCTTC.

The rearrangement uses TRBV2 and TRBJ1-1, with D possibly matching TRBD1 (6 bases). The CDR3 totals 14 residues. V shed 2 bases and J shed 3 bases, with 10 bases lying between them. The V gene's germline CDR1 is SNHLY and CDR2 FYNNEI. DNA of the CDR3: TGTGCCAGCAGTGAAATCCCAGGGGACACTGAAGCTTTCTTT. This gives the protein CASSEIPGDTEAFF.

This chain uses TRBV20-1 with TRBJ1-1; 7 bases are shared with TRBD1. The CDR3 has 15 amino acids. The germline V gene has CDR1 DFQATT and CDR2 SNEGSKA (reference sequence). Germline trimming cut 3 bases from V and 1 base from J; bases unmatched to any gene: 8. The CDR3, as DNA: TGCAGTGCTAGTCCGTTGACAGGGAGGAACACTGAAGCTTTCTTT. It specifies CSASPLTGRNTEAFF.

This clone has only one observation. The chain employs TRBV27 and TRBJ1-6; no definite D call. This CDR3 spans 16 amino acids. V was trimmed by 5 bases and J by 8 bases, leaving 19 bases between them. From germline, CDR1 is MNHEY and CDR2 SMNVEV (reference sequence). The CDR3 spells CASSANLRVGDSPLHF. The DNA of the CDR3 is TGTGCCAGCAGTGCCAACTTACGGGTCGGGGATTCACCCCTCCACTTT.

This clone appeared a single time. The genes are TRBV7-2 and TRBJ1-4, with TRBD1 matching 9 bases. The CDR3 consists of 16 residues. Germline V CDR1 and CDR2: SGHTA, FQGNSA. Trimming took 1 base from V and 5 from J; bases not matched to a gene: 5. The CDR3 sequence: CASSLGGQGSNEKLFF. Written as DNA, the CDR3 is TGTGCCAGCAGCTTAGGGGGACAGGGCTCCAATGAAAAACTGTTTTTT.

This chain connects TRBV4-2 to TRBJ2-2, with D maybe TRBD2 (6 bases). Trimming shortened V by 1 base and J by 9 bases, and 15 bases separated the two germline ends. There are 15 residues in the CDR3. Germline V gene data show CDR1 as LGHNA and CDR2 as YNFKEQ. Here the CDR3 reads CASSQGSGLTRELFF. The CDR3 DNA reads TGTGCCAGCAGCCAAGGTTCGGGACTCACAAGGGAGCTGTTTTTT.

This chain connects TRBV10-3 to TRBJ1-6; D is uncertain. Trimming took 4 bases from V and 0 from J, leaving 4 bases between them. The CDR3 is 14 amino acids. From germline, CDR1 is ENHRY and CDR2 SYGVKD. The CDR3 region is CAISGSSYNSPLHF. CDR3 DNA sequence: TGTGCCATCAGTGGCAGCTCCTATAATTCACCCCTCCACTTT.

The chain combines TRBV5-6 with TRBJ1-6, with TRBD1 matching 8 bases. The germline V gene has CDR1 SGHDT and CDR2 YYEEEE. Trimming at V came to 3 bases and at J to 8 bases, leaving 7 bases not matched to a gene. The CDR3 has 15 amino acids. Here the CDR3 reads CASSWGPGQDSPLHF. The DNA of the CDR3 is TGTGCCAGCAGCTGGGGGCCGGGACAGGATTCACCCCTCCACTTT.

The gene calls are TRBV27 and TRBJ1-2; 7 nucleotides agree with TRBD1. The CDR3 is 16 amino acids. CDR1 and CDR2 (germline): MNHEY, SMNVEV (reference sequence). The V segment lost 6 bases and the J segment 4 bases; nucleotides outside the gene matches: 14. The CDR3 loop is CASSLTGLPTGYGYTF. DNA of the CDR3: TGTGCCAGCAGCTTGACAGGGCTTCCGACGGGCTATGGCTACACCTTC.

CDR3 coding DNA: TGTGCCAGCAGAGAGGACAGGGACGCTGAAGCTTTCTTT. Translation: CASREDRDAEAFF. The chain combines TRBV6-5 with TRBJ1-1, with 8 bases identical to TRBD1. CDR1 MNHEY and CDR2 SVGAGI come from the germline V gene. V gave up 6 bases and J gave up 6 bases; unmatched junction bases: 6. This CDR3 contains 13 residues.

V gene TRBV28 combines with J gene TRBJ1-2, with 7 bases identical to TRBD1. The V gene's germline CDR1 is MDHEN and CDR2 SYDVKM. The CDR3 has 15 amino acids. Germline trimming cut 6 bases from V and 5 bases from J; bases unmatched to any gene: 12. CDR3 loop: CASSSESTGWYGYTF. DNA of the CDR3: TGTGCCAGCAGCTCCGAGTCGACAGGGTGGTATGGCTACACCTTC.

The rearrangement uses TRBV3-1 (or the pseudogene TRBV3-2) and TRBJ1-1; D gene ambiguous. Looked up from germline, CDR1 is LGHDT and CDR2 is YNNKEL (reference sequence). Trimming removed 5 bases at V and 1 base at J, with 14 bases between. This CDR3 has 15 residues. Here the CDR3 reads CASSAGVQKNTEAFF. The DNA of the CDR3 is TGTGCCAGCAGCGCCGGGGTACAGAAGAACACTGAAGCTTTCTTT.

This chain joins TRBV7-2 and TRBJ1-2; D unclear. Trimming pared 3 bases from V and 8 bases from J, leaving 16 bases between. Per the germline V gene, CDR1 is SGHTA and CDR2 is FQGNSA. The CDR3 has 14 residues. In DNA form, the CDR3 reads TGTGCCAGCAGCTTTGGGCGGGAAAACGGCGGCTACACCTTC. Translating gives CASSFGRENGGYTF.